This T cell receptor (beta chain) was retrieved from a study of post-analysis software for immune sequencing data. Study as a whole: The disease courses covered relapsing-remitting, secondary progressive and progressive-relapsing multiple sclerosis. The study's findings and limits: Controls showed lower frequencies than patients for roughly five TRBV segments, and TRBV5-6, TRBV5-1 and TRBV20-1 were among these. Samples made in the same batch grouped tightly together by F measure. A significant reduction in normalized Chao1 diversity was observed in multiple sclerosis patients versus controls.

V was pared by 4 bases and J by 6 bases, with 10 bases of the junction left unmatched. CDR1 is LGHNA and CDR2 is YSLEER in the germline V gene. This CDR3 is 16 amino acids long. This clonotype occurred a few times. Its antigen remains unidentified. The TCR beta cDNA libraries carried unique molecular identifiers. It was from about 0.98 to 11 million T cells that around 500,000 cDNA molecules came. TCRdb reanalysed the PCR reads using MiXCR and keeps one entry per CDR3 protein. This table has approximately 630,000 distinct CDR3 sequences, approximately 59% appearing once. The chain carries TRBV4-3 and TRBJ2-1; 9 nucleotides line up with TRBD2. The clonotype originates from a girl between 2 and 10 years old with multiple sclerosis. The sequenced sample was blood. In nucleotides, the CDR3 is TGCGCCAGCAGCCCCCAGGCCGCGGGGGGGATCAATGAGCAGTTCTTC. It specifies CASSPQAAGGINEQFF.